This TCR beta chain emerged from a study of regulatory T cells in long-lasting Graves disease (dated by TCRdb to the early 2020s). Background for the entire study: Persistent Graves' disease was defined as persistently positive TSH receptor autoantibodies together with antithyroid drug treatment for over 5 years. This study used TCR sequencing and RNA sequencing of peripheral blood to compare persistent Graves' disease patients against newly diagnosed Graves' disease patients. The study was registered as a clinical trial and conducted in China. TCR sequencing covered some 13 persistent and about 20 newly diagnosed Graves' disease patients, about 35 samples in total. In the clinical cohort, patients with persistent Graves' disease had used antithyroid drugs for an average of about 10.3 years. Study-wide conclusions, independent of this receptor: The authors acknowledged the small sample size as a limitation that may reduce accuracy. Preferential use of TRBV28, TRBJ1-2 and TRBJ2-5 was observed in persistent disease, whereas TRBV20-1 and TRBJ2-1 were favored in newly diagnosed disease. The study examined only peripheral blood because the primary lesion, thyroid tissue, could not be accessed. Persistent patients shared more public clonotypes among themselves (around 3,000) than newly diagnosed patients did (approximately 970). Compared with newly diagnosed patients, persistent Graves' disease patients had lower TCR Shannon entropy and fewer highly expanded clones, which suggests clonal expansion. Only the TCR beta chain was sequenced and analyzed.

The time point label here, explained by the study, means: persistent/refractory GD, antithyroid drugs over 5 years with positive TRAb. For both TCR sequencing and RNA sequencing, RNA was extracted from PBMCs using TRIzol. The diagnosis of Graves' disease followed American Thyroid Association guidelines. Patients for the study were recruited at an endocrinology department in Xi'an, China. Each patient gave approximately 9.7 milliliters of peripheral blood, collected in an EDTA anticoagulant tube. Ficoll Paque Plus density gradient separation was used to isolate PBMCs, and no further T cell sorting was performed. RNA quality was checked with an Agilent 2100 Bioanalyzer and agarose gel, and concentration with a NanoDrop 2000. This clonotype was picked up many times. Its antigen is unknown. Per-base qualities were not stored, and no clone one base away is much larger. The CDR1 and CDR2 encoded by the germline V gene are MDHEN and SYDVKM. V is cut by 3 bases and J by 0 bases, and the space between the germline ends is 11 bases. The CDR3 starts with the cysteine, ends with the phenylalanine, and has 15 residues. The DNA shown is the 45-base CDR3, in frame from base 1.

Library preparation used multiplex PCR. TCRdb records Illumina HiSeq 4000 as the sequencer. TCR beta libraries were built with iRepertoire HTBI primers and Arm-PCR amplification of CDR3 regions. Before sequencing, the PCR products underwent gel purification. Under the source paper's analysis protocol: Gene usage analysis of CDR3 amino acid clonotypes used the approximately 62 TRBV and about 13 TRBJ segments found across samples. Filtered high-quality paired reads were merged into contigs using COPE and FqMerger. BLAST was used to align contigs to IMGT TRBV, TRBD and TRBJ reference genes, and CDR3 was defined according to IMGT. Any clonotype with a frequency above 0.1% was classified as a highly expanded clone. Shannon entropy was used to measure repertoire diversity, and the Gini coefficient was used to measure V-J evenness. A clonotype was considered public if more than one individual shared it. In TCRdb, the public reads were trimmed at Q25 with fastp and aligned with MiXCR, with productive beta chains retained. One record per CDR3 amino acid sequence lists the most common genes and DNA. These V and J calls are TCRdb output, not the study's own analysis. In all, the sample holds about 310,000 distinct CDR3 sequences, and 22% of those were seen once. The top ten constitute around 50% of the sample.

Sequenced material: peripheral blood mononuclear cells (PBMCs), taken when the disease was refractory, from a patient treated with antithyroid drugs. Recombination linked TRBV28 to TRBJ1-1, with the D gene not clear enough to name. The receptor was isolated from a female donor with Graves disease. The CDR3 protein: CASSFNGFMNTEAFF. The DNA reads as follows: TGTGCCAGCAGTTTTAACGGGTTCATGAACACTGAAGCTTTCTTT.